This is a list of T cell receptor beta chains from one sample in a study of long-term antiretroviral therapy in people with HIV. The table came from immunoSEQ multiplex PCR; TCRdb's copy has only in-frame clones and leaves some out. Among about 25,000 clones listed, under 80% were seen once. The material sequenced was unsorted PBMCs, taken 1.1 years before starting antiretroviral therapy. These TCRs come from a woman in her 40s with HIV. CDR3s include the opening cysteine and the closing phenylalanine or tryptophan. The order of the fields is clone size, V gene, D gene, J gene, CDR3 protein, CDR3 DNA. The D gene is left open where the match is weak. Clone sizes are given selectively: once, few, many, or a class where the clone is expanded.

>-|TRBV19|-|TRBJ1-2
CASSTPAEGDYGYTF
TGTGCCAGTAGTACCCCCGCTGAGGGGGACTATGGCTACACCTTC
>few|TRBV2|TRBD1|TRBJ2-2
CASTQQGAQGELFF
TGTGCCAGCACCCAACAGGGGGCGCAAGGGGAGCTGTTTTTT
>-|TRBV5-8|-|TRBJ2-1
CASSRGNEQFF
TGTGCCAGCAGCCGGGGTAATGAGCAGTTCTTC
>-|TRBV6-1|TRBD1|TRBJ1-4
CASSDPSRGGGEKLFF
TGTGCCAGCAGTGACCCTTCCAGGGGGGGAGGAGAAAAACTGTTTTTT
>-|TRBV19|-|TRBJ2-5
CASSKGLWETQYF
TGTGCCAGTAGTAAGGGATTATGGGAGACCCAGTACTTC
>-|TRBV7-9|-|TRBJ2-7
CASSLGTTPGYEQYF
TGTGCCAGCAGCTTGGGGACGACTCCGGGCTACGAGCAGTACTTC
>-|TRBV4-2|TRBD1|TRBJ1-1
CASSPREGATEAFF
TGTGCCAGCAGCCCACGGGAGGGGGCCACTGAAGCTTTCTTT
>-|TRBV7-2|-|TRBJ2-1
CASSLGAPRQFF
TGTGCCAGCAGCTTAGGTGCCCCACGGCAGTTCTTC
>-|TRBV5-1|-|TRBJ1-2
CASSPLGGGANYGYTF
TGCGCCAGCAGCCCCTTGGGGGGGGGCGCGAATTATGGCTACACCTTC
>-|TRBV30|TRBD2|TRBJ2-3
CAWGAGADTQYF
TGTGCCTGGGGGGCGGGGGCAGATACGCAGTATTTT
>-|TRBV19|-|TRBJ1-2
CASSIQGVGTNYGYTF
TGTGCCAGTAGTATTCAGGGAGTGGGGACTAACTATGGCTACACCTTC
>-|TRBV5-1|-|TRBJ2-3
CASSLGAVRGGTDTQYF
TGCGCCAGCAGCTTGGGGGCCGTAAGGGGGGGAACAGATACGCAGTATTTT
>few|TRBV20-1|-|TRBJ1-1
CSAPGDTEAFF
TGCAGTGCACCAGGGGACACTGAAGCTTTCTTT
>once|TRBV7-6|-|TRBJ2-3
CASSLEPGATDTQYF
TGTGCCAGCAGCTTAGAACCGGGGGCCACAGATACGCAGTATTTT
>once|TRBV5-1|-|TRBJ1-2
CASSLGAGDGYTF
TGCGCCAGCAGCTTGGGGGCAGGGGATGGCTACACCTTC
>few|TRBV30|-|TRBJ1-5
CAWSVGQPQHF
TGTGCCTGGAGCGTTGGTCAGCCCCAGCATTTT
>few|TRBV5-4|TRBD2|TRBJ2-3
CASSPGTSLYF
TGTGCCAGCAGCCCCGGGACTAGTTTGTATTTT
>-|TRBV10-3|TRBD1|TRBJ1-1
CATVDGQANTEAFF
TGTGCCACAGTTGATGGACAGGCGAACACTGAAGCTTTCTTT
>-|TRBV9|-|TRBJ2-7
CASSLGRGRDEQYF
TGTGCCAGCAGCCTGGGGAGGGGGCGGGACGAGCAGTACTTC
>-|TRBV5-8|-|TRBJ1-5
CASSAGGLRANNQPQHF
TGTGCCAGCAGCGCGGGGGGACTAAGGGCCAACAATCAGCCCCAGCATTTT
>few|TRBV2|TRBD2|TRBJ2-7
CASLAGSRYEQYF
TGTGCCAGCTTAGCGGGAAGTAGGTACGAGCAGTACTTC
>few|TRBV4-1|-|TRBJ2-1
CASSQVRGNEQFF
TGCGCCAGCAGCCAAGTGCGTGGAAATGAGCAGTTCTTC
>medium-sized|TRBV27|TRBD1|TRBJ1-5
CASRRTGYNNQPQHF
TGTGCCAGCAGGCGGACAGGGTATAACAATCAGCCCCAGCATTTT
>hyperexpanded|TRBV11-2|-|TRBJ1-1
CASSLEGWLTEAFF
TGTGCCAGCAGCTTAGAAGGGTGGTTAACTGAAGCTTTCTTT
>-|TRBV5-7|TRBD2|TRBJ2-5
CASSFFSGGPCQETQYF
TGTGCCAGCAGCTTCTTTAGCGGGGGGCCTTGTCAAGAGACCCAGTACTTC
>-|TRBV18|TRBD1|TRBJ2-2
CASSLSPGTANTGELFF
TGTGCCAGCTCACTATCCCCCGGGACAGCGAACACCGGGGAGCTGTTTTTT
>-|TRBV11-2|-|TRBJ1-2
CASSLPRGYGYTF
TGTGCCAGCAGCTTACCTCGGGGCTATGGCTACACCTTC
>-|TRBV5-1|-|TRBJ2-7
CASSLAGISYEQYF
TGCGCCAGCAGCTTGGCAGGGATCTCCTACGAGCAGTACTTC
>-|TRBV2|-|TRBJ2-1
CASTRGVEVHNEQFF
TGTGCCAGCACCCGGGGAGTAGAGGTCCACAATGAGCAGTTCTTC